These T cell receptor beta chains were read from a single sample in a study of T cell changes during pregnancy in multiple sclerosis. Clones were read by immunoSEQ multiplex PCR, and TCRdb kept only the in-frame ones, dropping some. This table has over 50,000 clones, 93% appearing once. The source was peripheral blood, collected in the second trimester of pregnancy. Every receptor here comes from a female donor with multiple sclerosis, enrolled in a pregnancy study. CDR3s leave out the opening cysteine and the closing phenylalanine or tryptophan. Each record gives: J gene, V gene, CDR3 protein.

j_call: TRBJ2-7; v_call: TRBV5-4; cdr3_aa: ASSLDYYEQY
j_call: TRBJ2-1; v_call: TRBV7-9; cdr3_aa: ASSLEMSPNEQF
j_call: TRBJ2-2; v_call: TRBV7-6; cdr3_aa: ASSTGLAGGTGELF
j_call: TRBJ2-7; v_call: TRBV19; cdr3_aa: ASSIGQGTYEQY
j_call: TRBJ2-5; v_call: TRBV7-9; cdr3_aa: ASSLTRTVSQETQY
j_call: TRBJ2-7; v_call: TRBV5-6; cdr3_aa: ASSSTGQGYEQY
j_call: TRBJ2-5; v_call: TRBV30; cdr3_aa: AWSTGETQY
j_call: TRBJ1-3; v_call: TRBV28; cdr3_aa: ASQQSSGNTIY
j_call: TRBJ2-7; v_call: TRBV4-2; cdr3_aa: ASSQELAGAYEQY
j_call: TRBJ2-1; v_call: TRBV7-9; cdr3_aa: ASSSRTSGGDNEQF
j_call: TRBJ1-1; v_call: TRBV7-3; cdr3_aa: ASSLGVLTEAF
j_call: TRBJ2-2; v_call: TRBV28; cdr3_aa: ASSLLAGNTGELF
j_call: TRBJ2-2; v_call: TRBV7-2; cdr3_aa: ASSSGTGNTGELF
j_call: TRBJ2-3; v_call: TRBV7-6; cdr3_aa: ASSSSPIDRVGGTDTQY
j_call: TRBJ1-1; v_call: TRBV27; cdr3_aa: ASSLAGGVTEAF